Listed below are T cell receptor beta chains from one sample, sequenced in a study of shared clonotypes between healthy human individuals. The table came from immunoSEQ multiplex PCR; TCRdb's copy has only in-frame clones and leaves some out. The data show some 1.5 million clones, under 99% seen once. Input material: naive CD4+ T cells sorted from blood. Every receptor here comes from a man aged 25 to 40 in good health. The CDR3 runs from the conserved cysteine through the conserved F or W. Each record gives: clone size, D gene, J gene, V gene, CDR3 DNA, CDR3 protein. D genes are given only for firm matches. Expanded clones get a size class; other rows say once, few or many, or leave the size out.

>once|TRBD1|TRBJ1-1|TRBV7-8
TGTGCCAGCAGCTTTAGCTCCGGACAGGGGAGAAGCACTGAAGCTTTCTTT
CASSFSSGQGRSTEAFF
>NA|TRBD1|TRBJ1-5|TRBV6-1
TGTGCCAGCAGTGCTTTCCGGACAGGGAACAATCAGCCCCAGCATTTT
CASSAFRTGNNQPQHF
>NA|NA|TRBJ2-5|TRBV5-1
TGCGCCAGCAGCTTTCACTCAGAAGAGACCCAGTACTTC
CASSFHSEETQYF
>NA|NA|TRBJ2-5|TRBV11-2
TGTGCCAGCAGCCCAGACCGGGGAGGGACCCAGTACTTC
CASSPDRGGTQYF
>NA|NA|TRBJ2-5|TRBV13
TGTGCCAGCAGCCCCGCGGAGGGGGCCCAGTACTTC
CASSPAEGAQYF
>NA|NA|TRBJ2-7|TRBV15
TGTGCCACCAGCAGAGATAGGCGGTACGAGCAGTACTTC
CATSRDRRYEQYF
>NA|TRBD1|TRBJ1-1|TRBV7-2
TGTGCCAGCAGCCCAGACAGGGAGACTGAAGCTTTCTTT
CASSPDRETEAFF
>NA|TRBD1|TRBJ2-7|TRBV11-3
TGTGCCAGCAGCTTAGGCCATCCGGGACAGGGGTACGAGCAGTACTTC
CASSLGHPGQGYEQYF
>NA|NA|TRBJ1-5|TRBV18
TGTGCCAGCTCAACAACCTTGGTCTCTGCCGGCAATCAGCCCCAGCATTTT
CASSTTLVSAGNQPQHF
>NA|NA|TRBJ1-1|TRBV25-1
TGTGCCTCCTCAAGAGAGTTGAACACTGAAGCTTTCTTT
CASSRELNTEAFF
>NA|TRBD1|TRBJ2-1|TRBV6-5
TGTGCCAGCAGTTACGGGACAGGGAACAATGAGCAGTTCTTC
CASSYGTGNNEQFF
>NA|TRBD1|TRBJ2-1|TRBV5-1
TGCGCCAGCGGGGACAGGTTTTACAATGAGCAGTTCTTC
CASGDRFYNEQFF
>NA|NA|TRBJ1-1|TRBV5-1
TGCGCCAGCAGCTTGGATGACCTGAACACTGAAGCTTTCTTT
CASSLDDLNTEAFF
>NA|TRBD1|TRBJ2-7|TRBV10-3
TGTGCCATCGGGGACAGGGGCTACGAGCAGTACTTC
CAIGDRGYEQYF
>once|TRBD1|TRBJ2-7|TRBV10-1
TGCGCCAGCCGCGCCATCTTACCTGACAGGGCTTACGAGCAGTACTTC
CASRAILPDRAYEQYF
>NA|NA|TRBJ2-2|TRBV18
TGTGCCAGCTCAACCCCCACCGGGGAGCTGTTTTTT
CASSTPTGELFF
>NA|NA|TRBJ1-3|TRBV7-2
TGTGCCAGCAGCTTAATACGAGGAAACACCATATATTTT
CASSLIRGNTIYF
>NA|NA|TRBJ1-1|TRBV6-4
TGTGCCAGCAGTGACGGAGGGGGAGCTTTCTTT
CASSDGGGAFF
>once|TRBD1|TRBJ1-5|TRBV7-3
TGTGCCAGCAGCTCGGGACAGTCGGGTAGCAATCAGCCCCAGCATTTT
CASSSGQSGSNQPQHF
>NA|TRBD2|TRBJ2-1|TRBV29-1
TGCAGCGCTCGAGGGAGGGCCCTCGATGAGCAGTTCTTC
CSARGRALDEQFF
>NA|NA|TRBJ2-7|TRBV5-6
TGTGCCAGCAGCGCATCCTCTAGCGTAAACTACGAGCAGTACTTC
CASSASSSVNYEQYF
>NA|NA|TRBJ2-7|TRBV25-1
TGTGCCAGCAAGGACACCTACGAGCAGTACTTC
CASKDTYEQYF
>NA|NA|TRBJ2-5|TRBV7-2
TGTGCCAGCAGCTTAAGCTACAGAGAGACACAAGAGACCCAGTACTTC
CASSLSYRETQETQYF
>NA|NA|TRBJ1-2|TRBV14
TGTGCCAGCAGCCAAGTTAATAGAGACAGACTCTATGGCTACACCTTC
CASSQVNRDRLYGYTF
>NA|TRBD1|TRBJ1-3|TRBV9
TGTGCCAGCAGCCCACGGACAGGGCTCGGAAACACCATATATTTT
CASSPRTGLGNTIYF
>NA|NA|TRBJ1-1|TRBV6-1
TGTGCCAGCAGTGAATATCCTACAGGGTACACTGAAGCTTTCTTT
CASSEYPTGYTEAFF
>NA|NA|TRBJ2-7|TRBV28
TGTGCCAGCAGTTTCAGCACGGCGGGTTACGAGCAGTACTTC
CASSFSTAGYEQYF
>NA|TRBD1|TRBJ2-7|TRBV18
TGTGCCAGCCGGGACAGGGGGCACTACGAGCAGTACTTC
CASRDRGHYEQYF
>NA|TRBD2|TRBJ2-5|TRBV7-2
TGTGCCAGCAGCTTCAGCGGGAGTCGGGAGACCCAGTACTTC
CASSFSGSRETQYF
>NA|TRBD1|TRBJ1-1|TRBV27
TGTGCCAGCACGCTCGACGACAGGGTGAAAAAAGCTTTCTTT
CASTLDDRVKKAFF
>NA|NA|TRBJ1-4|TRBV4-3
TGCGCCAGCAGCCAGAATAGCCAGACGACGGCAACTAATGAAAAACTGTTTTTT
CASSQNSQTTATNEKLFF
>NA|NA|TRBJ2-2|TRBV5-3
TGTGCCAGAAGCTTTTGGGGGGTGAACACCGGGGAGCTGTTTTTT
CARSFWGVNTGELFF
>NA|NA|TRBJ1-5|TRBV4-1
TGCGCCAGCAGCCGAGGACACAGGGAGGACGGTCAGCCCCAGCATTTT
CASSRGHREDGQPQHF
>NA|NA|TRBJ1-2|TRBV7-9
TGTGCCAGCACCCGGATCCAGGGGAACTATGGCTACACCTTC
CASTRIQGNYGYTF
>once|NA|TRBJ2-7|TRBV28
TGTGCCAGCTCGGTTTTACTTAGTTCAGGGGAGAACGAGCAGTACTTC
CASSVLLSSGENEQYF
>NA|NA|TRBJ2-7|TRBV5-6
TGTGCCAGCAGCTTGGTCTCTCGTTTAGGGACTCACTACGAGCAGTACTTC
CASSLVSRLGTHYEQYF
>NA|NA|TRBJ2-2|TRBV6-6
TGTGCCAGCAGTTATGGGGGGCTCACCGGGGAGCTGTTTTTT
CASSYGGLTGELFF
>NA|NA|TRBJ2-2|TRBV27
TGTGCCAGCAGTTTAGGGGGGCAGAACACCGGGGAGCTGTTTTTT
CASSLGGQNTGELFF
>once|NA|TRBJ2-1|TRBV7-6
TGTGCCAGCAGCTTAGGAATAGGCAATTACAATGAGCAGTTCTTC
CASSLGIGNYNEQFF
>NA|NA|TRBJ1-1|TRBV5-1
TGCGCCAGCAGCTTGGTTGGGTTGGGGAACACTGAAGCTTTCTTT
CASSLVGLGNTEAFF
>NA|NA|TRBJ2-2|TRBV6-1
TGTGCCTCCACGAGGGCGCGGGACACCGGGGAGCTGTTTTTT
CASTRARDTGELFF
>NA|NA|TRBJ2-1|TRBV19
TGTGCCAGTAGTAAGAGGGGAATCGAGGGAGAGTACAATGAGCAGTTCTTC
CASSKRGIEGEYNEQFF
>NA|NA|TRBJ2-7|TRBV7-9
TGTGCCAGCAGCTCCCCCCTACTGGGGACGGACTCCTACGAGCAGTACTTC
CASSSPLLGTDSYEQYF
>NA|TRBD2|TRBJ2-1|TRBV27
TGTGCCAGCAGTCTTGATCGGACTAGCGGCTCCTACAATGAGCAGTTCTTC
CASSLDRTSGSYNEQFF
>NA|NA|TRBJ1-4|TRBV5-1
TGCGCCAGCAGCCCGGACCCTGGGGAAAAACTGTTTTTT
CASSPDPGEKLFF
>NA|NA|TRBJ2-7|TRBV7-2
TGTGCCAGCAGCTTTGCAGGGTCCTACGAGCAGTACTTC
CASSFAGSYEQYF
>NA|TRBD2|TRBJ2-2|TRBV9
TGTGCCAGCAGCGTAGCTCTAGCGGCAAACACCGGGGAGCTGTTTTTT
CASSVALAANTGELFF
>once|TRBD1|TRBJ1-1|TRBV28
TGTGCCAGCATCACCCTGGGAGGACAGGGGGCTCAACGGGATACTGAAGCTTTCTTT
CASITLGGQGAQRDTEAFF
>NA|NA|TRBJ2-7|TRBV28
TGTGCCAGCAGTTTAGACAGGAACTACGAGCAGTACTTC
CASSLDRNYEQYF
>once|NA|TRBJ1-2|TRBV2
TGTGCCAGCAGGGGTCAAATAGGGAACTATGGCTACACCTTC
CASRGQIGNYGYTF
>NA|NA|TRBJ2-7|TRBV6-5
TGTGCCAGCAGTTACGGGCGACAGCGCTACGAGCAGTACTTC
CASSYGRQRYEQYF